What follows are 24 T cell receptor beta chains derived from one specimen sequenced in a study of blood T cell repertoires in COVID-19. The data were produced by immunoSEQ multiplex PCR, yet TCRdb's version contains in-frame clones alone and is incomplete. The profile shows 250,000 to 350,000 clones, about 87% of them singletons. Specimen: peripheral blood. The receptors here all came from a woman in her forties or fifties with COVID-19, enrolled during active disease.

The chain employs TRBV30 and TRBJ2-7; TRBD1 might be the D (6 bases). The CDR3 has 16 amino acids. Germline V lookup: CDR1 GTSNPN, CDR2 SVGIG (reference sequence). V lost 3 bases to trimming and J lost 5 bases, with 23 bases between them. As DNA, the CDR3 is TGTGCCTGGAGCCATGGATGGCGGAGAGGGGGAAACGAGCAGTACTTC. Protein: CAWSHGWRRGGNEQYF.

This clone was found a few times. The V call is TRBV11-1, the J call TRBJ2-7; a weak D match, TRBD1 (5 bases). This CDR3 spans 15 amino acids. Trimming took off 2 bases at V and 1 base at J, with 12 bases between the two ends. In germline, CDR1 is SGHAT, CDR2 FQDESV (reference sequence). CDR3 in amino acids: CASSLSQGTSYEQYF. The CDR3 DNA sequence: TGTGCCAGCAGCTTATCCCAGGGAACGTCCTACGAGCAGTACTTC.

The chain carries TRBV7-9 and TRBJ1-2, with 7 bases matching TRBD1. With 6 bases clipped from V and 2 bases from J, the junction kept 15 bases outside the gene matches. The CDR3 is 17 amino acids. CDR1 and CDR2 (germline): SEHNR, FQNEAQ (reference sequence). The CDR3 region has the DNA TGTGCCAGCAGAAGTTTACAGGGGAATCCCCCAAACTATGGCTACACCTTC. Its translation is CASRSLQGNPPNYGYTF.

The chain links TRBV18 to TRBJ2-1, with D possibly matching TRBD2 (5 bases). Trimming pared 2 bases from V and 6 bases from J, leaving 17 bases between. Germline values: CDR1 KGHSH, CDR2 LQKENI. There are 16 residues in the CDR3. The CDR3 nucleotides are TGTGCCAGCTCACCAAGCATCGCGGGTCAGTCCAATGAGCAGTTCTTC. It is translated as CASSPSIAGQSNEQFF.

This chain uses TRBV5-1 with TRBJ2-3; 10 nucleotides align to TRBD2. This CDR3 is 17 amino acids long. The junction had 7 bases not matched to a gene; V was cut back by 1 base and J by 2 bases. The germline V gene has CDR1 SGHRS and CDR2 YFSETQ. The CDR3 DNA reads as TGCGCCAGCAGCTTGAGAGCGGGAGGGCCCCCCACAGATACGCAGTATTTT. Translated: CASSLRAGGPPTDTQYF. The variable domain in full, with the rest retrieved from reference TRBV5-1 and TRBJ2-3, is KAGVTQTPRYLIKTRGQQVTLSCSPISGHRSVSWYQQTPGQGLQFLFEYFSETQRNKGNFPGRFSGRQFSNSRSEMNVSTLELGDSALYLCASSLRAGGPPTDTQYFGPGTRLTVL.

The rearrangement links TRBV30 to TRBJ1-4, with D maybe TRBD1 (6 bases). Trimming removed 6 bases at V and 8 bases at J, with 22 bases between. CDR3 length: 15 residues. Germline V lookup: CDR1 GTSNPN, CDR2 SVGIG (reference sequence). The CDR3 loop reads CACRSLPGAGEKLFF. The CDR3 nucleotides read TGTGCCTGCCGTAGTCTTCCAGGGGCAGGGGAAAAACTGTTTTTT.

V and J are TRBV14 and TRBJ2-3, with D perhaps TRBD2 (5 bases). CDR3 length: 15 residues. CDR1 is SGHDN and CDR2 is FVKESK in the germline V gene. V lost 5 bases and J lost 0, with 12 bases in between. The CDR3 here is CASSRERRSTDTQYF. In DNA, the CDR3 is TGTGCCAGCAGCAGGGAGCGGAGAAGCACAGATACGCAGTATTTT.

The chain couples TRBV19 to TRBJ1-1; TRBD1 agrees at 10 bases. This CDR3 has 14 residues. Germline CDR1 reads LNHDA; CDR2 reads SQIVND (reference sequence). Losses at the gene ends were 5 bases for V and 11 bases for J; bases not matched to a gene: 11. The CDR3 region is CASSGLGQGYGAFF. CDR3 DNA: TGTGCCAGTAGTGGCCTGGGACAGGGGTATGGCGCTTTCTTT. The complete variable domain, with remaining parts taken from reference TRBV19 and TRBJ1-1, reads DGGITQSPKYLFRKEGQNVTLSCEQNLNHDAMYWYRQDPGQGLRLIYYSQIVNDFQKGDIAEGYSVSREKKESFPLTVTSAQKNPTAFYLCASSGLGQGYGAFFGQGTRLTVV.

Remarks on this clone: The sample has other DNA sequences that encode this CDR3 too. The chain has TRBV29-1 and TRBJ1-2, with D possibly being TRBD1 (6 bases). V was clipped by 2 bases and J by 2 bases, with 6 bases between them. The CDR3 loop spans 12 amino acids. Germline CDR1 SQVTM, CDR2 ANQGSEA. The CDR3 coding sequence is TGCAGCGTTGAAACAGGGAACTATGGCTACACCTTC. This sequence encodes CSVETGNYGYTF.

This clone was counted a single time. This rearrangement joins TRBV5-1 to TRBJ2-3, with 7 bases aligning to TRBD1. The germline CDR1 and CDR2 sequences are SGHRS and YFSETQ. The trim removed 4 bases at V and 0 bases at J, leaving 2 bases unmatched. CDR3 length: 14 residues. CDR3 DNA: TGCGCCAGCAGCACCAGGGGGAGCACAGATACGCAGTATTTT. Residues: CASSTRGSTDTQYF.

The chain has TRBV15 and TRBJ2-1; tentative D call: TRBD2 (6 bases). CDR3 length equals 16 residues. The germline V gene has CDR1 LNHNV and CDR2 YYDKDF (reference sequence). Trimming shortened V by 5 bases and J by 4 bases, and 18 bases separated the two germline ends. CDR3 in DNA: TGTGCCACCAGCGGCATTAGCGGAGAAAGGTACAATGAGCAGTTCTTC. Residues: CATSGISGERYNEQFF.

This sequence joins TRBV10-3 and TRBJ1-4, with D perhaps TRBD1 (5 bases). CDR1 and CDR2 from the germline V gene are ENHRY and SYGVKD. This CDR3 comprises 14 residues. Deletions cut 6 bases from V and 0 bases from J, with 8 bases between. In DNA form, the CDR3 reads TGTGCCATCAGGGGAGGGGCAACTAATGAAAAACTGTTTTTT. Translating gives CAIRGGATNEKLFF.

The V call is TRBV5-1, the J call TRBJ2-1; 10 nucleotides align to TRBD2. V lost 5 bases to trimming and J lost 5 bases; unmatched junction nucleotides: 4. Germline CDR1 is SGHRS and CDR2 is YFSETQ. This CDR3 comprises 14 residues. CDR3 bases: TGCGCCAGCAGGGTAGCGGGAGGACACAATGAGCAGTTCTTC. Translation gives CASRVAGGHNEQFF.

V and J are TRBV28 and TRBJ1-1; D is ambiguous. CDR3 size: 12 residues. V was cut by 6 bases and J by 5 bases, with 10 bases left in between. Germline V CDR1 and CDR2: MDHEN, SYDVKM. This chain's CDR3 is CASSPSQTEAFF. DNA for the CDR3: TGTGCCAGCAGCCCTTCGCAGACTGAAGCTTTCTTT. The complete variable domain, with remaining parts taken from reference TRBV28 and TRBJ1-1, reads DVKVTQSSRYLVKRTGEKVFLECVQDMDHENMFWYRQDPGLGLRLIYFSYDVKMKEKGDIPEGYSVSREKKERFSLILESASTNQTSMYLCASSPSQTEAFFGQGTRLTVV.

The gene calls are TRBV19 and TRBJ1-2; tentative D call: TRBD1 (6 bases). Trimming shortened V by 3 bases and J by 4 bases, and 15 bases separated the two germline ends. The CDR3 covers 15 residues. Looked up from germline, CDR1 is LNHDA and CDR2 is SQIVND (reference sequence). The CDR3 nucleotides read TGTGCCAGTAGTATTGACAGGCCTTCTAGCTATGGCTACACCTTC. Amino acids: CASSIDRPSSYGYTF.

The chain carries TRBV29-1 and TRBJ2-2; D might be TRBD2 (5 bases). The CDR3 runs 13 residues. V was shortened by 7 bases and J by 3 bases, with 12 bases between the two germline ends. CDR1 and CDR2 from the germline V gene are SQVTM and ANQGSEA. The CDR3 DNA is TGCAGCGCCGGAGGTGAAGACACCGGGGAGCTGTTTTTT. It is translated as CSAGGEDTGELFF.

The genes are TRBV6-5 and TRBJ1-1; a possible D gene is TRBD1 (5 bases). Trimming removed 6 bases from V and 0 bases from J, with 11 bases in between. CDR1 is MNHEY and CDR2 is SVGAGI in the germline V gene. The CDR3 spans 14 residues. DNA for the CDR3: TGTGCCAGCAGGCGGGGACGGCTGAACACTGAAGCTTTCTTT. It yields the protein CASRRGRLNTEAFF.

The rearrangement links TRBV7-9 to TRBJ1-1; 8 nucleotides agree with TRBD1. The V and J ends lost 5 bases and 0 bases, in that order; junction bases with no gene match: 5. CDR1 SEHNR and CDR2 FQNEAQ come from the germline V gene (reference sequence). The CDR3 loop spans 15 amino acids. The CDR3 region is CASSPRTGLNTEAFF. The CDR3 DNA sequence: TGTGCCAGCAGCCCACGGACAGGGCTGAACACTGAAGCTTTCTTT.

V is TRBV6-5 and J is TRBJ1-1; D unclear. The germline V gene encodes CDR1 MNHEY and CDR2 SVGAGI. The CDR3 loop spans 10 amino acids. The germline V and J ends were trimmed by 6 bases and 8 bases, with 7 bases remaining between them. The CDR3 here is CASRLGEAFF. The CDR3 nucleotides read TGTGCCAGCAGGCTCGGGGAAGCTTTCTTT.

This chain links TRBV6-5 with TRBJ2-7; TRBD2 aligns across 10 bases. The CDR3 totals 16 residues. V trimming: 0 bases; J trimming: 2 bases; junction bases outside the gene matches: 4. From germline, CDR1 is MNHEY and CDR2 SVGAGI. The CDR3 loop reads CASSYSGAGGPYEQYF. DNA for the CDR3: TGTGCCAGCAGTTACTCAGGAGCGGGAGGGCCCTACGAGCAGTACTTC.

This sequence joins TRBV19 and TRBJ1-4; 10 bases map to TRBD1. The germline gives CDR1 LNHDA, CDR2 SQIVND (reference sequence). This CDR3 has 15 amino acids. Trimming removed 5 bases from V and 8 bases from J; junction bases left unmatched: 8. CDR3: CASSVRQGAGEKLFF. The CDR3 nucleotides read TGTGCCAGTAGTGTTCGACAGGGGGCAGGCGAAAAACTGTTTTTT. Based on the CDR3 plus reference TRBV19 and TRBJ1-4, the full variable domain is DGGITQSPKYLFRKEGQNVTLSCEQNLNHDAMYWYRQDPGQGLRLIYYSQIVNDFQKGDIAEGYSVSREKKESFPLTVTSAQKNPTAFYLCASSVRQGAGEKLFFGSGTQLSVL.

The chain joins TRBV12-5 to TRBJ1-5, with D possibly matching TRBD1 (5 bases). The V end was cut by 1 base, the J end by 4 bases, with 23 bases between. The CDR3 totals 19 residues. Germline V lookup: CDR1 LGHNT, CDR2 FRNRAP. CDR3 sequence reads: CASGLDQLPSAGLNQPQHF. The DNA of the CDR3 is TGTGCTAGTGGTTTGGACCAACTTCCCAGCGCAGGGCTTAATCAGCCCCAGCATTTT.

The rearrangement joins TRBV7-8 to TRBJ2-3; perhaps TRBD2 as D (6 bases). This CDR3 is 16 amino acids long. The germline gives CDR1 SGHVS, CDR2 FQNEAQ. Between the trimmed V and J ends, which lost 4 bases and 0 bases, there was a span of 14 bases. CDR3 bases: TGTGCCAGCAGCTCCCTGGAGGGAGAGAGCACAGATACGCAGTATTTT. Residues: CASSSLEGESTDTQYF.

This clone was seen a single time. The chain links TRBV4-1 to TRBJ2-1; D is unclear. This CDR3 contains 14 residues. Between the trimmed V and J ends, which lost 3 bases and 2 bases, there was a span of 8 bases. CDR1 is MGHRA, CDR2 YSYEKL, per germline. The CDR3 sequence: CASSQRGPYNEQFF. The DNA for the CDR3 is TGCGCCAGCAGCCAGCGCGGCCCCTACAATGAGCAGTTCTTC.